This record covers a single T cell receptor beta chain. What it binds is unknown. For TCRbeta, the library was prepared with unique molecular identifiers. TCRdb used MiXCR to reprocess the PCR reads, holding one entry per CDR3 protein. The repertoire consists of approximately 980,000 distinct CDR3 sequences, with about 29% occurring once and the leading ten covering approximately 30%. This record belongs to a study of T-cell reconstitution after alpha-beta-depleted transplantation in children. Study results and limitations: About two months after transplant, alpha-beta T cells reportedly came from several hundred expanded graft clones. Diversity and T-cell counts at one year after transplant derived mostly from new T cells. Surviving recipient T cells and intrathymic progenitors accounted for some patients' high TCRbeta diversity at day 60.

Sequenced here: PBMCs, mostly from graft donor cells, sampled 360 days after TCRalphabeta/CD19-depleted stem cell transplant. This TCR was recovered from a boy in the first two years of life who had a stem cell transplant for SCID, so the T cells may come from the graft donor.

CDR3 amino acids: CASSRTGTSGEYEQYF. The CDR3 nucleotides are TGTGCCAGCAGCCGAACCGGGACTAGCGGGGAGTACGAGCAGTACTTC. The V call is TRBV7-2, the J call TRBJ2-7; 13 nucleotides agree with TRBD2. This CDR3 contains 16 residues. Germline V gene lookup returns CDR1 SGHTA and CDR2 FQGNSA. The V and J ends lost 5 bases and 4 bases, in that order; junction bases with no gene match: 8. The full variable domain, with the rest looked up from reference TRBV7-2 and TRBJ2-7, is GAGVSQSPSNKVTEKGKDVELRCDPISGHTALYWYRQSLGQGLEFLIYFQGNSAPDKSGLPSDRFSAERTGGSVSTLTIQRTQQEDSAVYLCASSRTGTSGEYEQYFGPGTRLTVT.